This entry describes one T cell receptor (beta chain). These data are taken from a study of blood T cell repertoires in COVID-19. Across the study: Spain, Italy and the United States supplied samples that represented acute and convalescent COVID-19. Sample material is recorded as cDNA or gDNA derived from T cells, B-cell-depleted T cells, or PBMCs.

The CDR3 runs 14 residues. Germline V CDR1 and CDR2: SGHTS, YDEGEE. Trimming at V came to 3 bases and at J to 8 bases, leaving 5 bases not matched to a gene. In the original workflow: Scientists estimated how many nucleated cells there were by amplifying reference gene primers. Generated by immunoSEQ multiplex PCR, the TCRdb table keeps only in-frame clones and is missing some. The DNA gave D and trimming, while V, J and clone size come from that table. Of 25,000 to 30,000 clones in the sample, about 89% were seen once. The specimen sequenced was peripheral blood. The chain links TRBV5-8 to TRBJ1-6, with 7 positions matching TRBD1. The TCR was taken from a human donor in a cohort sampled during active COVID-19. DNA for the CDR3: TGTGCCAGCAGCTCGACAGGGCCCGATTCACCCCTCCACTTT. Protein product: CASSSTGPDSPLHF.